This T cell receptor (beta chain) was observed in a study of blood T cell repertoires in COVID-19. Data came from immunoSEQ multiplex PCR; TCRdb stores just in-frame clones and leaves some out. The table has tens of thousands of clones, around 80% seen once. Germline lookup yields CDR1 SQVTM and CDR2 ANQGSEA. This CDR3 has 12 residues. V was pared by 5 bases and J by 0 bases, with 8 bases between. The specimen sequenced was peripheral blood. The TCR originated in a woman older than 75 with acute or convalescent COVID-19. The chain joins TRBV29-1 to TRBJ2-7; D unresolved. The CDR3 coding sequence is TGCAGCGTTCGTGTCAGCTCCTACGAGCAGTACTTC. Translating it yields CSVRVSSYEQYF.